The present T cell receptor beta chain was sequenced within a study of control samples from healthy donors and cancer patients. Germline V CDR1 and CDR2: MDHEN, SYDVKM. V lost 7 bases, J lost 1 base, and 20 bases lay in between. This CDR3 is 17 amino acids long. Method: immunoSEQ multiplex PCR; TCRdb's copy keeps in-frame clones and lacks some. This repertoire shows some 13,000 clones, about 75% found once; its top ten account for around 8.2%. Sequencing input: formalin-fixed, paraffin-embedded tissue. This TCR was sampled from a male donor with melanoma. The chain carries TRBV28 and TRBJ1-5; the D gene is possibly TRBD1 (6 bases). DNA of the CDR3: TGTGCCAGCATCGAAGGGGGAGTCGGCCGGAGCAATCAGCCCCAGCATTTT. Encoded protein: CASIEGGVGRSNQPQHF.